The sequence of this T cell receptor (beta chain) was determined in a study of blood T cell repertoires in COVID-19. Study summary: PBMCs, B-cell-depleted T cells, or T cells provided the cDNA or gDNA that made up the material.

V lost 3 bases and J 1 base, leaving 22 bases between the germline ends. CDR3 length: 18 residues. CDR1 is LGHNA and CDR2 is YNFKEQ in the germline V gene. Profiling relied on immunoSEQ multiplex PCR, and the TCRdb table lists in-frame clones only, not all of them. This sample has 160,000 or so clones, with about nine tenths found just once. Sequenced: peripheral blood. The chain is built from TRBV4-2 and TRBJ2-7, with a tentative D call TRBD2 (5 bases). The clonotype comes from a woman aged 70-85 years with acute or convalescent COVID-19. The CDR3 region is CASSQAPQGRASSYEQYF. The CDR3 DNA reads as TGTGCCAGCAGCCAGGCTCCCCAAGGGCGGGCATCATCCTACGAGCAGTACTTC.